These 21 T cell receptor beta chains were all obtained from the same sample, sequenced in a study of beta chain features in type 1 diabetes. Every isolated RNA sample was fully reverse transcribed, so sequencing captured expressed TCRB transcripts. Data came from immunoSEQ multiplex PCR; TCRdb stores just in-frame clones and leaves some out. The sample lists roughly 300,000 clones, less than 15% occurring once. Input material: central memory CD4+ T cells from blood. These receptors all come from a man aged 25-40 years in good health.

This clone was seen at least ten times. This chain links TRBV10-2 with TRBJ2-1; 8 bases are shared with TRBD2. The germline gives CDR1 WSHSY, CDR2 SAAADI. The CDR3 totals 12 residues. Trimming cost V 5 bases and J 9 bases; bases outside gene matches: 3. This chain's CDR3 is CASSQREGEQFF. The DNA of the CDR3 is TGCGCCAGCAGTCAACGGGAGGGTGAGCAGTTCTTC.

This clone turned up a few times. The genes are TRBV7-8 and TRBJ1-1, with 7 bases fitting TRBD1. The junction had 6 bases not matched to a gene; V was cut back by 1 base and J by 4 bases. The V gene's germline CDR1 is SGHVS and CDR2 FQNEAQ. This CDR3 comprises 15 residues. The CDR3 spells CASSLVSGGGTEAFF. In DNA, the CDR3 is TGTGCCAGCAGCTTAGTGTCAGGGGGGGGCACTGAAGCTTTCTTT.

The rearrangement uses TRBV7-2 and TRBJ1-4; maybe TRBD1 (6 bases). The germline CDR1 and CDR2 sequences are SGHTA and FQGNSA. V was shortened by 2 bases and J by 4 bases, with 14 bases between the two germline ends. CDR3 length equals 16 residues. DNA of the CDR3: TGTGCCAGCAGCTTAAGGGCGACAGGCGGTAATGAAAAACTGTTTTTT. Translating gives CASSLRATGGNEKLFF.

In this sample, this clone turned up a few times. The chain carries TRBV11-3 and TRBJ2-4, with D tentatively TRBD1 (5 bases). V lost 5 bases, J lost 2 bases, and 16 bases lay in between. The CDR3 contains 16 residues. Per germline, CDR1 SGHNT and CDR2 YENEEA. DNA of the CDR3: TGTGCCAGCAGCCCCTCTACTTGGGGCACCAAAAACATTCAGTACTTC. Protein product: CASSPSTWGTKNIQYF.

In nucleotides, the CDR3 is TGCGCCAGCAGCTTCCGGTCCAGGAGCTTTGATGGCTACACCTTC. The encoded protein is CASSFRSRSFDGYTF. The chain has TRBV5-1 and TRBJ1-2; the D is unclear. The V end was cut by 2 bases, the J end by 6 bases, with 17 bases between. Germline CDR1 and CDR2: SGHRS and YFSETQ. This CDR3 has 15 amino acids.

V gene TRBV7-2 combines with J gene TRBJ2-7, with D perhaps given as TRBD1 or TRBD2 (5 bases each). V dropped 1 base and J dropped 2 bases, with 12 bases sitting between them. This CDR3 has 15 residues. Germline assignment: CDR1 SGHTA and CDR2 FQGNSA. CDR3 protein: CASSLGLSGTYEQYF. CDR3 nucleotide sequence: TGTGCCAGCAGCTTAGGACTATCAGGGACCTACGAGCAGTACTTC.

CDR3 residues: CASSVGTGRGEQYF. CDR3 nucleotides: TGCGCCAGCAGCGTAGGGACTGGCCGGGGCGAGCAGTACTTC. The chain has TRBV5-1 and TRBJ2-7; D may be TRBD2 (6 bases). The CDR3 extends over 14 amino acids. Trimming took off 4 bases at V and 6 bases at J, with 17 bases between the two ends. In germline, CDR1 is SGHRS, CDR2 YFSETQ.

Only a few counts were recorded for this clone. The sample holds other DNA sequences that translate to the same CDR3. The CDR3 sequence is CASSSRVGGNQPQHF. The DNA for the CDR3 is TGTGCCAGCAGCTCAAGGGTTGGAGGAAATCAGCCCCAGCATTTT. The V and J genes are TRBV7-2 and TRBJ1-5; D gene unclear. Per the germline V gene, CDR1 is SGHTA and CDR2 is FQGNSA. The ends were cut back, 4 bases at V and 4 bases at J, with 14 bases in the middle. The CDR3 contains 15 residues.

This clone was observed a handful of times. The rearrangement uses TRBV6-6 and TRBJ1-2; D remains unclear. Germline V gives CDR1 MNHNY, CDR2 SVGAGI (reference sequence). Trimming shortened V by 0 bases and J by 8 bases, and 13 bases separated the two germline ends. The CDR3 contains 14 residues. The CDR3 sequence is CASSYSRGSRGYTF. The CDR3 DNA sequence: TGTGCCAGCAGTTACTCGAGAGGGTCCCGAGGCTACACCTTC.

The chain joins TRBV10-3 to TRBJ2-5; D uncertain. V lost 8 bases to trimming and J lost 5 bases, with 9 bases between them. The CDR3 has 11 amino acids. Germline V gene lookup returns CDR1 ENHRY and CDR2 SYGVKD. The CDR3 DNA reads TGTGCCATCGTTAATCGCGAGACCCAGTACTTC. This gives the protein CAIVNRETQYF.

This rearrangement joins TRBV5-1 to TRBJ1-1; D perhaps matches TRBD1 (6 bases). V lost 0 bases to trimming and J lost 1 base, with 7 bases between them. This CDR3 has 14 residues. CDR1 is SGHRS and CDR2 is YFSETQ in the germline V gene. CDR3 in amino acids: CASSLGGQNTEAFF. CDR3 nucleotide sequence: TGCGCCAGCAGCTTGGGGGGGCAGAACACTGAAGCTTTCTTT.

The J gene is TRBJ2-4, the V gene TRBV6-5; the D gene is possibly TRBD2 (6 bases). The CDR3 totals 16 residues. V was trimmed by 0 bases and J by 8 bases, leaving 17 bases between them. Germline CDR1 is MNHEY and CDR2 is SVGAGI. CDR3 amino acids: CASSYSGVAVRYIQYF. The CDR3 DNA is TGTGCCAGCAGTTACTCTGGAGTAGCGGTGCGGTACATTCAGTACTTC.

The chain carries TRBV25-1 and TRBJ2-5, with 11 nucleotides matching TRBD2. V dropped 7 bases and J dropped 5; count of bases not matched to a gene: 9. The germline gives CDR1 MGHDK, CDR2 SYGVNS. This CDR3 is 15 amino acids long. The CDR3 reads CASTVAGGLLETQYF. The CDR3 DNA reads TGTGCCAGCACCGTAGCGGGGGGGCTGTTGGAGACCCAGTACTTC.

Worth noting for this clone: One end of the junction does not line up with germline, which may come from a read error. The rearrangement joins TRBV7-2 to TRBJ2-3; tentatively, D is TRBD2 (5 bases). CDR1 SGHTA and CDR2 FQGNSA come from the germline V gene. This CDR3 region has 13 residues. CDR3 in amino acids: CASSQRDTDTQYF. CDR3 DNA: TGCGCCAGCAGCCAGAGGGACACAGATACGCAGTATTTT.

This clone was picked up a small number of times. The V and J genes are TRBV9 and TRBJ1-6, with D unresolved. V shed 0 bases and J shed 7 bases, with 11 bases lying between them. This CDR3 spans 15 amino acids. Germline loops: CDR1 SGDLS, CDR2 YYNGEE. This CDR3 reads CASSVVGGFNSPLHF. In nucleotides, the CDR3 is TGTGCCAGCAGCGTAGTCGGAGGGTTCAATTCACCCCTCCACTTT. The variable domain in full, with the rest retrieved from reference TRBV9 and TRBJ1-6, is DSGVTQTPKHLITATGQRVTLRCSPRSGDLSVYWYQQSLDQGLQFLIQYYNGEERAKGNILERFSAQQFPDLHSELNLSSLELGDSALYFCASSVVGGFNSPLHFGNGTRLTVT.

This clone was recorded only once. The CDR3, as DNA: TGTGCCAGCAGCGACCTCGCGGGGCGGACTGAAGCTTTCTTT. The encoded protein is CASSDLAGRTEAFF. V usage is TRBV21-1 and J usage is TRBJ1-1. TRBV21-1 is a pseudogene locus. There are 14 residues in the CDR3.

The sample holds a few counts of this clone. The chain combines TRBV25-1 with TRBJ1-6, with 9 bases that match TRBD1. Germline V CDR1 and CDR2: MGHDK, SYGVNS. The V and J ends lost 2 bases and 7 bases, in that order; junction bases with no gene match: 6. The CDR3 is 16 residues long. This CDR3 is CASSENRGLGNSPLHF. The CDR3 DNA is TGTGCCAGCAGTGAAAACAGGGGGCTGGGGAATTCACCCCTCCACTTT.

In its sample, this clone was seen a few times. This chain links TRBV10-3 with TRBJ1-6; D is unresolved. The CDR3 has 13 amino acids. Germline assignment: CDR1 ENHRY and CDR2 SYGVKD. With 7 bases removed from V and 9 bases from J, the gap between germline ends came to 13 bases. CDR3 loop: CAITRREGSPLHF. The DNA of the CDR3 is TGTGCCATCACCAGGCGGGAAGGTTCACCCCTCCACTTT.

The CDR3 spells CASSQGGAEQFF. The CDR3 DNA reads as TGCGCCAGCAGCCAGGGGGGGGCTGAGCAGTTCTTC. V and J are TRBV4-1 and TRBJ2-1; possibly TRBD2 for D (7 bases). V was pared by 3 bases and J by 9 bases, with 9 bases between. Per the germline V gene, CDR1 is MGHRA and CDR2 is YSYEKL. CDR3 size: 12 residues.

This CDR3 reads CASSDQGLLEAQYF. CDR3 nucleotide sequence: TGTGCCAGCAGTGACCAGGGACTCCTGGAGGCCCAGTACTTC. The rearrangement uses TRBV5-6 and TRBJ2-5, with D tentatively TRBD2 (6 bases). This CDR3 is 14 amino acids long. Germline V gives CDR1 SGHDT, CDR2 YYEEEE. Trimming shortened V by 5 bases and J by 9 bases, and 20 bases separated the two germline ends.

This clone was seen more than once but under ten times. The chain has TRBV7-2 and TRBJ1-3, with 7 bases fitting TRBD1. Germline lookup yields CDR1 SGHTA and CDR2 FQGNSA. This CDR3 spans 17 amino acids. Trimming at V came to 1 base and at J to 0 bases, leaving 6 bases not matched to a gene. This chain's CDR3 is CASSLGSRDSSGNTIYF. CDR3 nucleotides: TGTGCCAGCAGCTTAGGGTCTCGGGACAGCTCTGGAAACACCATATATTTT.